This T cell receptor beta chain came from a study of beta chain features in type 1 diabetes. Germline CDR1 is MDHEN and CDR2 is SYDVKM. The CDR3 spans 15 residues. Trimming at V came to 5 bases and at J to 7 bases, leaving 5 bases not matched to a gene. Since all of the isolated RNA was reverse transcribed, expressed TCRB transcripts were what got sequenced. Assay used: immunoSEQ multiplex PCR; TCRdb lists only in-frame clones, some missing. The table shows fewer than 650,000 clones, with roughly 16% occurring only once. About this clone itself: Its antigen is still unknown.

Study results and limitations: Cells with high TCR expression could be over-represented when cDNA is sequenced. Among patients with Type 1 diabetes, TCRB CDR3s were moderately but significantly shorter in every one of the four CD4+ subsets.

Blood was drawn once from each donor into heparinised tubes. The draws averaged about 0.12 L. Purity (above 95%) was reached by all sorted populations. The receptor comes from a man aged 18 to 30 in good health. This rearrangement joins TRBV28 to TRBJ1-6; TRBD1 matches 10 bases. Material: naive CD4+ T cells from blood. DNA of the CDR3: TGTGCCAGCAGTCCTGGGACAGGGGAAAATTCACCCCTCCACTTT. Translation gives CASSPGTGENSPLHF.